Listed below are T cell receptor beta chains from one sample, sequenced in a study of blood T cells in healthy people across ages. One entry per CDR3 protein results from TCRdb running MiXCR on the 5' RACE reads. The sample includes fewer than 2 million distinct CDR3 sequences, 35% to 50% seen only once; the top ten take 23%. Sequenced material: blood. All receptors derive from a human donor in good health. Both conserved end residues are part of each CDR3. D genes are given only for firm matches. Rows give clone size only sometimes, using once, few, many, or a class for an expanded clone.

d_call j_call v_call clone_size cdr3_nt cdr3_aa
TRBD1 TRBJ1-1 TRBV6-1 - TGTGCCAGCAGTGACCGACAGGGGTTGAACACTGAAGCTTTCTTT CASSDRQGLNTEAFF
TRBD1 TRBJ2-5 TRBV11-2 few TGTGCCAGCAGCTCAACAGGGGTTTCGGGAGAGACCCAGTACTTC CASSSTGVSGETQYF
- TRBJ1-4 TRBV29-1 - TGCAGCGTTGGGTCGTCAGGGGCAACTAATGAAAAACGGTTTTTT CSVGSSGATNEKRFF
- TRBJ2-1 TRBV2 - TGTGCCAGCAGTCTTGAGTCTTCGAGGGGCGATGAGCAGTTCTTC CASSLESSRGDEQFF
- TRBJ1-1 TRBV18 - TGTGCCAGCTCACCCGGGACCCTAACTGAAGCTTTCTTT CASSPGTLTEAFF
TRBD1 TRBJ1-5 TRBV4-2 - TGTGCCAGCAGTGGCCGGGGGACAGGAAATCAGCCCCAGCATTTT CASSGRGTGNQPQHF
TRBD2 TRBJ2-1 TRBV2 - TGTGCCAGCAGGGAACGGGAGGCCGGCTCCTACAATGAGCAGTTCTTC CASREREAGSYNEQFF
TRBD2 TRBJ2-5 TRBV5-1 once TGCGCCGGCAGCTTGGGCAGGCGGGGGACCCAAGAGACCCAGTACTTC CAGSLGRRGTQETQYF
TRBD1 TRBJ2-3 TRBV12-3/TRBV12-4 - TGTGCCAGCAGTTCCAGGGGGCGCGATAGCACAGATGCGCAGTATTTT CASSSRGRDSTDAQYF
TRBD1 TRBJ2-7 TRBV13 few TGTGCCAGCAGTCATTTTTCAAGAGGGACAGGAAGTTCCTACGAGCAGTACTTC CASSHFSRGTGSSYEQYF
TRBD1 TRBJ2-1 TRBV7-2 few TGTGCCAGCAGCCACGGACAGGGGGTGGTAGTAGGCAATGAGCAGTTCTTC CASSHGQGVVVGNEQFF
- TRBJ2-5 TRBV7-2 - TGTGCCAGCAGCTTCCTCGGGCCGGGAGAGACCCAGTACTTC CASSFLGPGETQYF
- TRBJ2-1 TRBV28 - TGTGCGCCAGCCGGCGTATTGGAGGGGGGTAGAAATGAGCAGTTCTTC CAPAGVLEGGRNEQFF
- TRBJ2-5 TRBV20-1 - TGCAGTGCTAGAGGGATACGGTTTGAGACCCAGTACTTC CSARGIRFETQYF
- TRBJ2-3 TRBV3-1 few TGTGCCAGCAGGCGAACCGAGGGACTTGGTAGCACAGATACGCAGTATTTT CASRRTEGLGSTDTQYF
TRBD1 TRBJ1-2 TRBV29-1 many TGCAGCGTTCAAGGGGGCTACCTCTATGGCTACACCTTC CSVQGGYLYGYTF
- TRBJ2-3 TRBV2 - TGTGCCAGCAGATTGACACGACTCACAGATACGCAGTATTTT CASRLTRLTDTQYF
- TRBJ1-1 TRBV7-2 - TGTGCCAGCAGCTCCCCGGGACTTGGGTTAGGGGCTTTCTTT CASSSPGLGLGAFF
TRBD1 TRBJ2-7 TRBV6-6 few TGTGCCAGCAGTTCGACAGGGGCGAAGGAGGAGCAGTACTTC CASSSTGAKEEQYF
TRBD2 TRBJ2-5 TRBV6-5 - TGTGCCAGCAGTTACGGGGGGACTAGCGGGCTTCACCAAGAGACCCAGTACTTC CASSYGGTSGLHQETQYF
TRBD2 TRBJ2-5 TRBV11-2 few TGTGCCAGCAGCGTAGGACTAGCTCGAGAGACCCAGTACTTC CASSVGLARETQYF
- TRBJ2-5 TRBV5-1 - TGCGCCAGTAGGAGGGGGCGACGGGAAGAAGAGACCCAGTACTTC CASRRGRREEETQYF
TRBD2 TRBJ2-5 TRBV6-2/TRBV6-3 - TGTGCCAGCAAGGAAGCGGGGCGAATCCCCCAAGAGACCCAGTACTTC CASKEAGRIPQETQYF